This TCR beta chain came from a study of identifying expanded T cells in peripheral blood (dated by TCRdb to 2018 to 2020). About the full investigation: Technical replicates were generated by sequencing separate aliquots of the same genomic DNA pool, and four replicates were compared pairwise. The investigation overall reported the following: For all healthy donors, the variance in clone template counts between two-week samples rose significantly as total template count increased. The beta-binomial model significantly reduced the number of clones called differentially abundant and the false-positive rate across all healthy-donor time intervals. Between technical replicates the binomial model flagged about 1.1 differentially abundant clones, whereas over two weeks the binomial model flagged about 15 and over four weeks approximately 20. The authors expected that biological variance in healthy repertoires might rise further over much longer intervals, such as months to years.

This clone was seen more than once but under ten times. The antigen this receptor binds is unknown. No base quality information exists; no much larger clone differs at one position. The CDR3 goes from the cysteine to the phenylalanine over 12 residues. The kept DNA is CDR3 alone, 36 bases in frame from the first base. Taken from the germline V gene (reference sequence), the CDR1 and CDR2 loops are MNHNY and SVGAGI. The V and J ends are trimmed by 6 bases and 5 bases, leaving 10 bases between them. The immunoSEQ Assay, which uses bias-controlled multiplex PCR amplification of genomic DNA, was used to profile TCRbeta CDR3 regions. Turning to the authors' computational methods: The absolute abundance of each unique TCRbeta CDR3 region was quantified after sequences were collapsed and filtered. Two models were used to test differential abundance: a binomial model (Fisher-equivalent) and a beta-binomial model that adds time-dependent variance fitted from healthy donors. Clones with fewer than 5 combined templates were excluded, and clones with Benjamini-Hochberg FDR below 0.01 were called differentially abundant. Beta-binomial variance was modeled as a function of total template count across the two samples using the form v = (b*log(k)+a)^2. The table was pulled from immuneACCESS by TCRdb, which kept in-frame rearrangements only. Such tables lose some clones; where checked, under half of the loss comes from unresolved V genes, and the rest has no known cause. V and J calls plus clone size are reproduced from that table; the DNA served to infer D and trimming. The sample includes tens of thousands of clones, with roughly four fifths observed a single time. The ten largest clones capture about 19% of the sample.

No immune events such as infections were documented for the healthy donors during the collection period. Time-dependent variance in a beta-binomial model of T-cell clone differential abundance was calibrated using healthy-donor blood repertoires as a training cohort. There were roughly 10 healthy donors in the training cohort, of whom 3 were female and 7 were male. Donor ages ranged from 29 to 64 years, with an average of roughly 46 years. Whole blood, obtained from a commercial supplier, was collected from each healthy donor at three time points spaced roughly 2 weeks apart. Genomic DNA was extracted from unsorted whole blood for immunosequencing.

The specimen sequenced was blood. The chain is encoded by TRBV6-6 joined to TRBJ1-2; TRBD1 is a weak D gene call, 5 bases matching. The receptor was derived from a person aged 18-70 years in good health. The CDR3 protein sequence reads: CASSGQTYGYTF. The DNA is as follows: TGTGCCAGCAGCGGACAAACATATGGCTACACCTTC.